This T cell receptor beta chain came from a study of technical replicates of blood from a handful of donors. Some clones are missing from TCRdb's copy, which holds only in-frame ones; the method was immunoSEQ multiplex PCR. There are roughly 51,000 clones in the sample; about 93% occur only once, and around 4% lies in the top ten. The sequence came from a human donor in good health. Some clones in this sample may be carry-over from other donors' samples. The source material was PBMCs.

CDR3 in amino acids: CASSPNSAPLVYF. As DNA, the CDR3 is TGTGCCAGTAGTCCCAACTCGGCTCCCCTAGTGTATTTT. This chain joins TRBV19 and TRBJ2-3, with D unclear. The V end lost 5 bases, the J end lost 14 bases, and 20 bases lay between the germline ends. The CDR3 length is 13 residues. The V gene's germline CDR1 is LNHDA and CDR2 SQIVND (reference sequence).